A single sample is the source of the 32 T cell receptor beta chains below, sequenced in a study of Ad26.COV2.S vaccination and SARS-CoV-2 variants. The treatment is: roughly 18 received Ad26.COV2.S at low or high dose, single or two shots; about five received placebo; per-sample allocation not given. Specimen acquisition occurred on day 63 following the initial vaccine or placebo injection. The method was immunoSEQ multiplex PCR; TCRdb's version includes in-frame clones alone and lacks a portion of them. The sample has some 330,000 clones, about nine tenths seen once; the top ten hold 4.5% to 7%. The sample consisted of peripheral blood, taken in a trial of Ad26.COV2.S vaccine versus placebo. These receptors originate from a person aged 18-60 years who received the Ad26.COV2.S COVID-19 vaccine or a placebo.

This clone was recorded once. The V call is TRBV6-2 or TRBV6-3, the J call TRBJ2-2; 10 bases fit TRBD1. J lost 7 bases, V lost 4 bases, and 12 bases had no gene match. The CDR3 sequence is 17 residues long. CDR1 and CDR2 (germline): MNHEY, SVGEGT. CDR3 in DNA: TGTGCCAGCAGTTCTCGACAGGGGGCTTGGGTCGGCGGGGAGCTGTTTTTT. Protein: CASSSRQGAWVGGELFF.

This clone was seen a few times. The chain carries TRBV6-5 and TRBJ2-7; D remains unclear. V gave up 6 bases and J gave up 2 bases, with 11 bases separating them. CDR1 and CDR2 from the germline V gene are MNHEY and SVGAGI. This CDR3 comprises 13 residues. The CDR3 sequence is CASRSGIPYEQYF. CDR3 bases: TGTGCCAGCAGGTCAGGAATTCCCTACGAGCAGTACTTC.

CDR3 sequence reads: CASSWGSSYNEQFF. The CDR3, as DNA: TGTGCCAGTAGTTGGGGGTCCTCCTACAATGAGCAGTTCTTC. The chain has TRBV19 and TRBJ2-1, with D possibly called TRBD1 or TRBD2 (5 bases each). The CDR3 covers 14 residues. Germline V gene data show CDR1 as LNHDA and CDR2 as SQIVND (reference sequence). The V end lost 5 bases, the J end lost 0 bases, and 8 bases lay between the germline ends.

The CDR3 loop reads CASSPSGLLGTEAFF. In DNA, the CDR3 is TGTGCCAGCAGCCCCTCAGGTCTACTGGGCACTGAAGCTTTCTTT. This chain connects TRBV7-6 to TRBJ1-1; unclear D gene. CDR3 length: 15 amino acids. Per germline, CDR1 SGHVS and CDR2 FNYEAQ. Trimming pared 5 bases from V and 4 bases from J, leaving 17 bases between.

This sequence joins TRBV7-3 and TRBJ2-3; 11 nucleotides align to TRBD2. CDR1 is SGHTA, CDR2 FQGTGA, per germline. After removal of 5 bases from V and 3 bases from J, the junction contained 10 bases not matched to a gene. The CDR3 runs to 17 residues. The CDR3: CASSTGTSGVGTDTQYF. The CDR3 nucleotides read TGTGCCAGCAGCACCGGGACTAGCGGAGTGGGGACAGATACGCAGTATTTT.

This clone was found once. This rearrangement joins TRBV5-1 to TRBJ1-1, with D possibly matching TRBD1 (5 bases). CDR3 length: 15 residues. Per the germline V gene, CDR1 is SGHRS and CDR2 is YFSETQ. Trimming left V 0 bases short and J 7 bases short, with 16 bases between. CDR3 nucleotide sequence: TGCGCCAGCAGCTTGGCTCTCCGAGGGGCGGATGAAGCTTTCTTT. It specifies CASSLALRGADEAFF.

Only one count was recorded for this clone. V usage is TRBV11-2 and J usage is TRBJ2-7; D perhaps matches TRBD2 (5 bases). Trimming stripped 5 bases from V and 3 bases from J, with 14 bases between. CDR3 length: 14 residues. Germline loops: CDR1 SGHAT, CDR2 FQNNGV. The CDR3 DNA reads TGTGCCAGCAGCGAGGGAGTAGGGTACTACGAGCAGTACGTC. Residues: CASSEGVGYYEQYV.

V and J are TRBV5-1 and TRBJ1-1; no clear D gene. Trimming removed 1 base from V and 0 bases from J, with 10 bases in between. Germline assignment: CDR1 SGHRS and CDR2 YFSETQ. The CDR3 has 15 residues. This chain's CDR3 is CASSLSTYLNTEAFF. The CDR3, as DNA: TGCGCCAGCAGCTTGAGTACCTATTTGAACACTGAAGCTTTCTTT.

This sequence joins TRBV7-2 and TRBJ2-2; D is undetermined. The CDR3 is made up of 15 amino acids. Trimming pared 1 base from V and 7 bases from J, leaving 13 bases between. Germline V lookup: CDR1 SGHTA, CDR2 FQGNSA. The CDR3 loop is CASSLEAGWGGELFF. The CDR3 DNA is TGTGCCAGCAGCTTAGAGGCAGGCTGGGGCGGGGAGCTGTTTTTT. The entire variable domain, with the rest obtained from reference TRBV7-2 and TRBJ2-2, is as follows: GAGVSQSPSNKVTEKGKDVELRCDPISGHTALYWYRQSLGQGLEFLIYFQGNSAPDKSGLPSDRFSAERTGGSVSTLTIQRTQQEDSAVYLCASSLEAGWGGELFFGEGSRLTVL.

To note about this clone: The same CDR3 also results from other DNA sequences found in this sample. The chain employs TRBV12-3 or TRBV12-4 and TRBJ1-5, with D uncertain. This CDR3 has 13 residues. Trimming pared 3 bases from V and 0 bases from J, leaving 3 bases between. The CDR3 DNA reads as TGTGCCAGCAGTTTGTCTAGCAATCAGCCCCAGCATTTT. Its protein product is CASSLSSNQPQHF.

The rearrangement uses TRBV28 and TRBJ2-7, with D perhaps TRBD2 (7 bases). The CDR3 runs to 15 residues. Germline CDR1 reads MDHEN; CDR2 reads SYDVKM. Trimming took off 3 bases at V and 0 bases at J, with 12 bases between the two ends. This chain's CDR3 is CASSLGGADSYEQYV. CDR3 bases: TGTGCCAGCAGTTTGGGGGGGGCGGACTCCTACGAGCAGTACGTC.

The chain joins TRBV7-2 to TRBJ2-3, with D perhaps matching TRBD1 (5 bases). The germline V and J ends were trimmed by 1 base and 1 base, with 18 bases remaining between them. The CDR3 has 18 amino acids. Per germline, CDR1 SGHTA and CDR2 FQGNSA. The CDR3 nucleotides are TGTGCCAGCAGCTTAGATAGGGGTTACCTTTTAGGCACAGATACGCAGTATTTT. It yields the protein CASSLDRGYLLGTDTQYF.

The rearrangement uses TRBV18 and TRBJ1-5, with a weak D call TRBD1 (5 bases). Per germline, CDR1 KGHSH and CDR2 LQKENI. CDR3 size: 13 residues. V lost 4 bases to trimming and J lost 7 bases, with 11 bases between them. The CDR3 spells CASSQDKRQPQHF. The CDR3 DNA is TGTGCCAGCTCACAGGACAAACGCCAGCCCCAGCATTTT.

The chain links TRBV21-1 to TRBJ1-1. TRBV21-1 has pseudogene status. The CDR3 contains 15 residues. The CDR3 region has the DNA TGTGCCAGCAGCAAAGAGCCAGTGATTAACACTGAAGCTTTCTTT. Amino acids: CASSKEPVINTEAFF.

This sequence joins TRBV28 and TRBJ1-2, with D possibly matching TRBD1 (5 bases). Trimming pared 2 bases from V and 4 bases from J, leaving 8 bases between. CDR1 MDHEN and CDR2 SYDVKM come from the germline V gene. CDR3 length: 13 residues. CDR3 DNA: TGTGCCAGCAGTTTAGCGGGGGGCTATGGCTACACCTTC. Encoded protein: CASSLAGGYGYTF.

CDR3 DNA: TGCAGCGTCGGGGCCCGGGACACCATATATTTT. Amino acids: CSVGARDTIYF. The chain uses TRBV29-1 and TRBJ1-3; D might be TRBD1 (5 bases). The CDR3 contains 11 residues. CDR1 SQVTM and CDR2 ANQGSEA come from the germline V gene. V lost 6 bases and J lost 8, with 11 bases in between. The full variable domain, in which reference TRBV29-1 and TRBJ1-3 provide the parts outside the CDR3, is SAVISQKPSRDICQRGTSLTIQCQVDSQVTMMFWYRQQPGQSLTLIATANQGSEATYESGFVIDKFPISRPNLTFSTLTVSNMSPEDSSIYLCSVGARDTIYFGEGSWLTVV.

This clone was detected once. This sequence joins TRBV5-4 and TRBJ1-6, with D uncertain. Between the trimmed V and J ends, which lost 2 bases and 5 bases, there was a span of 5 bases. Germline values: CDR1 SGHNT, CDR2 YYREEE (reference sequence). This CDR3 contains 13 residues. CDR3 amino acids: CASSFQDNSPLHF. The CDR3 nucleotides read TGTGCCAGCAGCTTCCAGGATAATTCACCCCTCCACTTT.

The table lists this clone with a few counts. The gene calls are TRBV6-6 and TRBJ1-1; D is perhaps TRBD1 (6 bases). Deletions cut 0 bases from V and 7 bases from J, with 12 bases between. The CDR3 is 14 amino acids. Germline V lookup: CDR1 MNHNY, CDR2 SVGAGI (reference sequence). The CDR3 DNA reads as TGTGCCAGCAGTTACTCGGCAGGGGTGAGTGAAGCTTTCTTT. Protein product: CASSYSAGVSEAFF.

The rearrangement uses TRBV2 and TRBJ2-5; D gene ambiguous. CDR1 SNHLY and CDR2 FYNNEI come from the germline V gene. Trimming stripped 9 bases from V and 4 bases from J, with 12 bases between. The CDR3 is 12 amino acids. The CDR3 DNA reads TGTGCCAGTTCGGTCCTACGAGAGACCCAGTACTTC. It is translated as CASSVLRETQYF.

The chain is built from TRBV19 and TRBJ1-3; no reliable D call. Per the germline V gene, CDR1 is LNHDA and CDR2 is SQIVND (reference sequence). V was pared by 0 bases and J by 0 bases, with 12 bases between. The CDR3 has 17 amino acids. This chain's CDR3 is CASSIDLSRSSGNTIYF. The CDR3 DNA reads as TGTGCCAGTAGTATAGATCTAAGCCGCAGCTCTGGAAACACCATATATTTT.

The CDR3 is CASSPVPGLAAYEQYV. CDR3 bases: TGTGCCAGCAGTCCCGTACCGGGACTCGCAGCCTACGAGCAGTACGTC. V and J are TRBV27 and TRBJ2-7, with D possibly TRBD2 on 6 matching bases. This CDR3 has 16 residues. Germline V gene lookup returns CDR1 MNHEY and CDR2 SMNVEV (reference sequence). Trimming stripped 5 bases from V and 2 bases from J, with 19 bases between.

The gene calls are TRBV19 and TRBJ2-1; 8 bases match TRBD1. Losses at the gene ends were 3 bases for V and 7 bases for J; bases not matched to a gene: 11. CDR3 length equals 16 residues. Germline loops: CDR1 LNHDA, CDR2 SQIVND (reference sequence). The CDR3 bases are TGTGCCAGTAGTATGGGATCAGGGGGCATCGGGAATGAGCAGTTCTTC. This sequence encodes CASSMGSGGIGNEQFF. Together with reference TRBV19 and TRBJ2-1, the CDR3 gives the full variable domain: DGGITQSPKYLFRKEGQNVTLSCEQNLNHDAMYWYRQDPGQGLRLIYYSQIVNDFQKGDIAEGYSVSREKKESFPLTVTSAQKNPTAFYLCASSMGSGGIGNEQFFGPGTRLTVL.

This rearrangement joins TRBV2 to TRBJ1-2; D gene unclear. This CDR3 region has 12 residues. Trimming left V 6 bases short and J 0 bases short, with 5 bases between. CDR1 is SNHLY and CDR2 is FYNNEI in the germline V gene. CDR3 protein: CASRGTNYGYTF. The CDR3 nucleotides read TGTGCCAGCAGGGGGACTAACTATGGCTACACCTTC. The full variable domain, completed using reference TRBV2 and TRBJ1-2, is EPEVTQTPSHQVTQMGQEVILRCVPISNHLYFYWYRQILGQKVEFLVSFYNNEISEKSEIFDDQFSVERPDGSNFTLKIRSTKLEDSAMYFCASRGTNYGYTFGSGTRLTVV.

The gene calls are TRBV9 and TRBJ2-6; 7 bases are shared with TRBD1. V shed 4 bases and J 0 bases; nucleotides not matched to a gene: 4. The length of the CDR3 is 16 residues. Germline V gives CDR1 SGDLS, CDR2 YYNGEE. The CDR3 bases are TGTGCCAGCAGCTCACAGGGGAGCTCTGGGGCCAACGTCCTGACTTTC. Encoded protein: CASSSQGSSGANVLTF.

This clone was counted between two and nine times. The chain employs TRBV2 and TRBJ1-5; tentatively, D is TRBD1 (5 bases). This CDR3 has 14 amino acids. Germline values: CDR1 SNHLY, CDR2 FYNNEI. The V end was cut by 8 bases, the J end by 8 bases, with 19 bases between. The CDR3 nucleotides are TGTGCCAGCTCGGTTCGGTCTGGGGCAAAGCCCCAGCATTTT. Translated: CASSVRSGAKPQHF.

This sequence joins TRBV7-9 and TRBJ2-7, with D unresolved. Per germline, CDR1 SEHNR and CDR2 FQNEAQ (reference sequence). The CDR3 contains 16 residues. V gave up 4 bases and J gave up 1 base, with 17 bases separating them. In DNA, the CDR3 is TGTGCCAGCAGCTCCGCCCTTCCTCAGTATTCCTACGAGCAGTACTTC. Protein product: CASSSALPQYSYEQYF.

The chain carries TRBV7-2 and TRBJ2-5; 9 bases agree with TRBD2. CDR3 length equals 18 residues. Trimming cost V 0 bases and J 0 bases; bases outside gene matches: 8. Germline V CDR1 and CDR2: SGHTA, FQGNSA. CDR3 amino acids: CASSLALAGVPYQETQYF. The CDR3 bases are TGTGCCAGCAGCTTAGCCTTAGCGGGAGTCCCTTACCAAGAGACCCAGTACTTC.

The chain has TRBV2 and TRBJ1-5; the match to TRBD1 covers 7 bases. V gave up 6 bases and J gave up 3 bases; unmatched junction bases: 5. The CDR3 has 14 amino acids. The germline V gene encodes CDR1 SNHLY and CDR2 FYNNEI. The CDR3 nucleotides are TGTGCCAGCAGCCCCGGGACAGACAATCAGCCCCAGCATTTT. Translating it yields CASSPGTDNQPQHF.

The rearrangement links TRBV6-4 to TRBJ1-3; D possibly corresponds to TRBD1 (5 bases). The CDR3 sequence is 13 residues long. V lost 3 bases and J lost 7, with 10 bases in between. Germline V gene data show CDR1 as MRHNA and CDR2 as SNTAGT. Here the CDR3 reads CASSEGEGNTIYF. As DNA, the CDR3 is TGTGCCAGCAGTGAAGGGGAAGGGAACACCATATATTTT.

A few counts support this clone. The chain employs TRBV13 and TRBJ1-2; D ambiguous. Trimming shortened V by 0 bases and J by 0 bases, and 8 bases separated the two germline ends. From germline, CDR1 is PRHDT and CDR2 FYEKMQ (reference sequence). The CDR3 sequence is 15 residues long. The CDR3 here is CASSLGGGANYGYTF. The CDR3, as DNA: TGTGCCAGCAGCTTAGGCGGCGGAGCTAACTATGGCTACACCTTC.

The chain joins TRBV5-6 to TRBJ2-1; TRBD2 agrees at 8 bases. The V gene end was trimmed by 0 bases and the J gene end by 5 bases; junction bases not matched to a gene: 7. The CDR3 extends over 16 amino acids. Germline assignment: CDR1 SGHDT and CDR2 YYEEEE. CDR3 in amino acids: CASSLGTSGINNEQFF. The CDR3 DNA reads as TGTGCCAGCAGCTTGGGTACTAGCGGTATCAACAATGAGCAGTTCTTC.

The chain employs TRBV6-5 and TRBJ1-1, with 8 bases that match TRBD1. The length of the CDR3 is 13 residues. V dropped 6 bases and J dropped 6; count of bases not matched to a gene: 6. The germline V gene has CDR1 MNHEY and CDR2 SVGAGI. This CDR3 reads CASRAAGGSEAFF. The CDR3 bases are TGTGCCAGCAGGGCCGCAGGGGGCTCTGAAGCTTTCTTT.